This record concerns one T cell receptor (beta chain) sequence. This clonotype was seen ten or more times. Its antigen is still unknown. No quality values exist for individual bases; no much larger clone is one base distant. These data belong to a study of T-cell reconstitution after alpha-beta-depleted transplantation in children (dated by TCRdb to the mid-2010s). About the investigation overall: The study quantitatively tracked T-cell immune reconstitution after TCRalphabeta/CD19-depleted allogeneic hematopoietic cell transplantation in children using TCR repertoire profiling.

The library was built by means of PCR. The sequencer was an Illumina HiSeq 2500. Molecular barcoding was employed in the preparation of TCR libraries, with unique molecular identifiers being used to normalize TCRbeta repertoire quantification. Through fastp at Q25 and MiXCR, TCRdb rebuilt clones from the public reads, retaining in-frame beta chains. Every entry covers one CDR3 protein and lists the most common genes and DNA from its rows. The sample table contains over 70,000 distinct CDR3 sequences; only one count was recorded for roughly 8.8% of them. The ten most abundant clones make up just under 7% of the sample. Including cysteine and phenylalanine, the CDR3 has 14 amino acids. Only CDR3 DNA remains: 42 bases, in frame from the first base. A distance of 13 bases separates the germline ends of V and J, which lose 10 bases and 0 bases respectively. CDR1 and CDR2, per the germline V gene, are MDHEN and SYDVKM.

Recombination linked TRBV28 to TRBJ1-5; the D gene is not confidently resolved. The receptor comes from a human donor who donated a stem cell graft to a child with congenital amegakaryocytic thrombocytopenia. The sequencing used PBMCs from the stem cell graft donor, collected from the stem cell graft. The nucleotides are TGTGCCACCCTCTCCCATAGTAGCAATCAGCCCCAGCATTTT. This encodes CATLSHSSNQPQHF.